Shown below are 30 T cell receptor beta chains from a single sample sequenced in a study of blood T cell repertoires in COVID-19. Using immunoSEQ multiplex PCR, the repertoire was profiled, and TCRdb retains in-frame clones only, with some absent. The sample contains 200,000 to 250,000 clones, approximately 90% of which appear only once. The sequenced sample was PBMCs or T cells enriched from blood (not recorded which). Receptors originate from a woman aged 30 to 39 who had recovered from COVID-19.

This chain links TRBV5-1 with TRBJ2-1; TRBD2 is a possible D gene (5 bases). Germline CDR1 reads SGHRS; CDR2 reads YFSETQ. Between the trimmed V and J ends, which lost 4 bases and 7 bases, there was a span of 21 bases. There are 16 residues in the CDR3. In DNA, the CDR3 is TGCGCCAGCAGCCTGGGGTTCGGGGATCCCATTAATGAGCAGTTCTTC. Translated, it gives CASSLGFGDPINEQFF.

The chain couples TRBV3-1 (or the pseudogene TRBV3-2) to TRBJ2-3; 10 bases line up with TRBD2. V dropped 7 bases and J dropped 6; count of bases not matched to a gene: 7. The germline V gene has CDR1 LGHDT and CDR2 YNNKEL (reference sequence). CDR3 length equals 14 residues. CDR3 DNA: TGTGCCAGCAAAAATCTAGCGGGGGATGATACGCAGTATTTT. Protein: CASKNLAGDDTQYF.

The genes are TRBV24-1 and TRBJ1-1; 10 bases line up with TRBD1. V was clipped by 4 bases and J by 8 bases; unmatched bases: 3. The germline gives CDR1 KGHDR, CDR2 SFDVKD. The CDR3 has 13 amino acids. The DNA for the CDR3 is TGTGCCACCAGTGAGTCGACAGGGGGCGAAGCTTTCTTT. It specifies CATSESTGGEAFF.

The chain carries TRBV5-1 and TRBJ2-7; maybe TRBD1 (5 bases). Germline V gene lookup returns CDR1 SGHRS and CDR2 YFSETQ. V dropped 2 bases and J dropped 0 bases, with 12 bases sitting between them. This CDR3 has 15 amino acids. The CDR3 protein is CASSFLGVDSYEQYF. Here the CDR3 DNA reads TGCGCCAGCAGCTTTTTAGGGGTGGACTCCTACGAGCAGTACTTC.

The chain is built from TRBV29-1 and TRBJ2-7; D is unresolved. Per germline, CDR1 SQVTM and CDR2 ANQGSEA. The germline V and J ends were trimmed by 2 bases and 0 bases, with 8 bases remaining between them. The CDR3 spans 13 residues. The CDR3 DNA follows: TGCAGCGTTGAAAACAATTTCTCCTACGAGCAGTACTTC. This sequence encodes CSVENNFSYEQYF.

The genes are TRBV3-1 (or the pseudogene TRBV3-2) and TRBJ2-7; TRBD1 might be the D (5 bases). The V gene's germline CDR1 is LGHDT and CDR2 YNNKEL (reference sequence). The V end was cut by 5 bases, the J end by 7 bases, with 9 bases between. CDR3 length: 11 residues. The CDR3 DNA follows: TGTGCCAGCAGCACAGGACCGGAGCAGTACTTC. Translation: CASSTGPEQYF.

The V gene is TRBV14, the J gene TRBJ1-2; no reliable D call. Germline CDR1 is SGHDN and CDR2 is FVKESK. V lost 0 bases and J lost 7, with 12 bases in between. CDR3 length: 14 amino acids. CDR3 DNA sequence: TGTGCCAGCAGCCAAGATCTAGCCTACGGTGGCTACACCTTC. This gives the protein CASSQDLAYGGYTF. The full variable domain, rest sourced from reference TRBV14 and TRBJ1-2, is EAGVTQFPSHSVIEKGQTVTLRCDPISGHDNLYWYRRVMGKEIKFLLHFVKESKQDESGMPNNRFLAERTGGTYSTLKVQPAELEDSGVYFCASSQDLAYGGYTFGSGTRLTVV.

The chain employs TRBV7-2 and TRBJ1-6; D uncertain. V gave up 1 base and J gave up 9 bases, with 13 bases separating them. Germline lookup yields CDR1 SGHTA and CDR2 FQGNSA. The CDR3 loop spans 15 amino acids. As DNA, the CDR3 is TGTGCCAGCAGCTTAGTTAAGGAGGGAGGTTCACCCCTCCACTTT. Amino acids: CASSLVKEGGSPLHF.

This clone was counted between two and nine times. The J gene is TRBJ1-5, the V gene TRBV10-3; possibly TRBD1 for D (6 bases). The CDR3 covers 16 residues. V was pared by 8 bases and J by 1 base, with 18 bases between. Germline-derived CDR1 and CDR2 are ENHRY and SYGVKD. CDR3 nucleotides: TGTGCCATCGGAGAACAGGGTATTGGGAGCAATCAGCCCCAGCATTTT. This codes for CAIGEQGIGSNQPQHF.

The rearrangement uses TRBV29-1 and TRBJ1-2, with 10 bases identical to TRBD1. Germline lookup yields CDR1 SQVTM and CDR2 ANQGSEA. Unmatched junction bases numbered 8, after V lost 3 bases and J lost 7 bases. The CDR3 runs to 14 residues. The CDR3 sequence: CSVDPGQGLGGYTF. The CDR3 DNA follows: TGCAGCGTTGACCCGGGACAGGGGCTGGGTGGCTACACCTTC.

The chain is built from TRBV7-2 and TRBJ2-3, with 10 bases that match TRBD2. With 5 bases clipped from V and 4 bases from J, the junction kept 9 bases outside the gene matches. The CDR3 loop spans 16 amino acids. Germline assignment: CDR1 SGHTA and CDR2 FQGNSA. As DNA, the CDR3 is TGTGCCAGCAGCCCCGAAAGCGGGGGGGCCCCAGATACGCAGTATTTT. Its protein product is CASSPESGGAPDTQYF.

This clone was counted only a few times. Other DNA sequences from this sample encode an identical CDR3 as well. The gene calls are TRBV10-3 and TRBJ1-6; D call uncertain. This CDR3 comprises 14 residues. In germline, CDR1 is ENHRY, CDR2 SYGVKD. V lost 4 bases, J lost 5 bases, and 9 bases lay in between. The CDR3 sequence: CAISVGQNNSPLHF. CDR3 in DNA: TGTGCCATCAGTGTGGGCCAAAATAATTCACCCCTCCACTTT.

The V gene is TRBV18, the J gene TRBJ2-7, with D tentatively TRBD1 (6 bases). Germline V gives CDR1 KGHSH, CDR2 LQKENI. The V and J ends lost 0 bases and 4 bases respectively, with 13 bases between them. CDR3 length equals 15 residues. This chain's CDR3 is CASSPPTGTRYEQYF. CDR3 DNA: TGTGCCAGCTCACCACCGACAGGAACTCGGTACGAGCAGTACTTC.

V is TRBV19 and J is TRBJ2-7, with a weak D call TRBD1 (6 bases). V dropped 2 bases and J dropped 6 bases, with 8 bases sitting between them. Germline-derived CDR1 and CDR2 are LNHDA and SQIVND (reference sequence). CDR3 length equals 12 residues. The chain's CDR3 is CASSILGAEQYF. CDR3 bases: TGTGCCAGTAGTATATTGGGGGCCGAGCAGTACTTC.

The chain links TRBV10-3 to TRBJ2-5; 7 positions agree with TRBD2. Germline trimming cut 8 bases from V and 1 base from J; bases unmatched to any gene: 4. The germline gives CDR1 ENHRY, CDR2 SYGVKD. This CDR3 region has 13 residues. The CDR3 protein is CAISRGVQETQYF. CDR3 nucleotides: TGTGCCATCTCTCGGGGGGTCCAAGAGACCCAGTACTTC.

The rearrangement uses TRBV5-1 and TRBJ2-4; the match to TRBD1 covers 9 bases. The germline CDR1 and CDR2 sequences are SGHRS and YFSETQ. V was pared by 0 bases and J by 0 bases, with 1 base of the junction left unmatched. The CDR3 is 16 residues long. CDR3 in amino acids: CASSLGDRAAKNIQYF. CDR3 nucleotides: TGCGCCAGCAGCTTGGGGGACAGGGCAGCCAAAAACATTCAGTACTTC.

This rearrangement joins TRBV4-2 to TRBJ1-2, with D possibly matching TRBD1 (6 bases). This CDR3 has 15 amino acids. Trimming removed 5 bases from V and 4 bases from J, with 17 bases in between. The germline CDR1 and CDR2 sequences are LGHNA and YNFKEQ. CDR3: CASSSGVGDRYGYTF. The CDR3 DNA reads TGTGCCAGCAGCTCAGGGGTGGGGGATCGCTATGGCTACACCTTC.

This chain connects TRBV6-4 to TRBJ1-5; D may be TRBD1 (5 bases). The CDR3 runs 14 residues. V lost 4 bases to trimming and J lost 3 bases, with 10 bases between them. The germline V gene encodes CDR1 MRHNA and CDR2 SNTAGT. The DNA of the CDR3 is TGTGCCAGCAGTGCTGACAGCACCAATCAGCCCCAGCATTTT. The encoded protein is CASSADSTNQPQHF.

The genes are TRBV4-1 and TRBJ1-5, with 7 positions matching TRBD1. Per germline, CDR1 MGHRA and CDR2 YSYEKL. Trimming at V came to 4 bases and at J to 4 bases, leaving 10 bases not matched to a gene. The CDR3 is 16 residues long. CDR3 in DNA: TGCGCCAGCAGCCCTTGGACAGGAGGGGGTAATCAGCCCCAGCATTTT. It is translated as CASSPWTGGGNQPQHF.

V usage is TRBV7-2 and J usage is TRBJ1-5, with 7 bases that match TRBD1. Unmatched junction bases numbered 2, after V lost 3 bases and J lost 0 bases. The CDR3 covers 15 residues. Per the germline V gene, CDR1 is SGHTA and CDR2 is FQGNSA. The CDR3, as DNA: TGTGCCAGCAGCTTCAGGGGGAATAGCAATCAGCCCCAGCATTTT. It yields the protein CASSFRGNSNQPQHF.

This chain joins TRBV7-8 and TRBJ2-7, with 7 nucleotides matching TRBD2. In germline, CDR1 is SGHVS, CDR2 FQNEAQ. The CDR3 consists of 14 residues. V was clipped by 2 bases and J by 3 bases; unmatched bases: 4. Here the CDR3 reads CASSLFGGNYEQYF. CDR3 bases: TGTGCCAGCAGCTTATTCGGGGGGAACTACGAGCAGTACTTC.

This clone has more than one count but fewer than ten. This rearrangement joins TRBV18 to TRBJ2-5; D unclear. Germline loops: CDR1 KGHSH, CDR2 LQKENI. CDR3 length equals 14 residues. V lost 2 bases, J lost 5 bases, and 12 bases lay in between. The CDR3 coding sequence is TGTGCCAGCTCACCAAGCCCGCTAGGCGAGACCCAGTACTTC. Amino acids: CASSPSPLGETQYF.

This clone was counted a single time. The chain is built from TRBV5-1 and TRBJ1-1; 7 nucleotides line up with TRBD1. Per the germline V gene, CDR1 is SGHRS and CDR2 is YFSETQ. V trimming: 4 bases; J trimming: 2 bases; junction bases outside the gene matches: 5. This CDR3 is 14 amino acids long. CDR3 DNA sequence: TGCGCCAGCAGCCCGGGGACAGTTAACACTGAAGCTTTCTTT. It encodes CASSPGTVNTEAFF. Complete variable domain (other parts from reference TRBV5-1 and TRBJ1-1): KAGVTQTPRYLIKTRGQQVTLSCSPISGHRSVSWYQQTPGQGLQFLFEYFSETQRNKGNFPGRFSGRQFSNSRSEMNVSTLELGDSALYLCASSPGTVNTEAFFGQGTRLTVV.

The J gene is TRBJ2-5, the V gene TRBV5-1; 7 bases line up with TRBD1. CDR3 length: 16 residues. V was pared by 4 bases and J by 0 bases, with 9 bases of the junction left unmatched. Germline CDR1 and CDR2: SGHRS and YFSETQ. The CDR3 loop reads CASSEGQSWYQETQYF. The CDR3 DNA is TGCGCCAGCAGCGAGGGACAGTCCTGGTACCAAGAGACCCAGTACTTC.

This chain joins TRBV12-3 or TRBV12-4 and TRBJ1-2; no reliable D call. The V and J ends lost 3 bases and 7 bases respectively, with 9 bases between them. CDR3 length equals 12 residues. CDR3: CASSFYGVGYTF. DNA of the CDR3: TGTGCCAGCAGTTTCTACGGGGTTGGCTACACCTTC.

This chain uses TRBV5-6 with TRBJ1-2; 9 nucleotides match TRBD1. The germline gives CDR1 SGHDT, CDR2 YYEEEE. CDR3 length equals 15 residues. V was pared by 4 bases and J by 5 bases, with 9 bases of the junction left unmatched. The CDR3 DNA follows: TGTGCCAGCAGCGAGGGACAGGGCTATACGTATGGCTACACCTTC. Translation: CASSEGQGYTYGYTF.

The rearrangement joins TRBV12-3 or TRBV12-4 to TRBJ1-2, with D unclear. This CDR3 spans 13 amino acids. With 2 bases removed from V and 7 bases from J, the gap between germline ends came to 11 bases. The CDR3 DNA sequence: TGTGCCAGCAGTTTATGGCAGGAAACTGGCTACACCTTC. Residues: CASSLWQETGYTF.

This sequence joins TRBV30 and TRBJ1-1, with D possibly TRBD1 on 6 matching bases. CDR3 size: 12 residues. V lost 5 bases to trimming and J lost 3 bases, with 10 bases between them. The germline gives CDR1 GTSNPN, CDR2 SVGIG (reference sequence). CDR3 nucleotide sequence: TGTGCCTGGGGACAGATATACACTGAAGCTTTCTTT. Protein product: CAWGQIYTEAFF.

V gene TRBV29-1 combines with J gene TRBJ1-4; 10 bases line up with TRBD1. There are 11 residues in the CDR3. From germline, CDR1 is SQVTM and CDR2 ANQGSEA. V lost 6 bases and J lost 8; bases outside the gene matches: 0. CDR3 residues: CSVTGGEKLFF. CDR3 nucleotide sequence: TGCAGCGTGACAGGGGGCGAAAAACTGTTTTTT.

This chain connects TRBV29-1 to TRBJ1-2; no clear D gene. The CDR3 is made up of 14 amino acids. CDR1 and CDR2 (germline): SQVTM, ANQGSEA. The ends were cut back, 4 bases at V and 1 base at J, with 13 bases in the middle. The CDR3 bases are TGCAGCGTTGTAACCCCCACGGGTAACTATGGCTACACCTTC. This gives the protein CSVVTPTGNYGYTF.